These T cell receptor beta chains were read from a single sample in a study of OX40 agonist ivuxolimab in advanced cancers. The table came from immunoSEQ multiplex PCR; TCRdb's copy has only in-frame clones and leaves some out. The profile shows 110,000 or so clones, 91% of them singletons. Sequences were derived from CD4+ or CD8+ T cells sorted from blood, sampled in a trial of the OX40 agonist ivuxolimab. The receptors were gathered from an adult with an advanced solid tumor such as melanoma, head and neck, liver or kidney cancer. Both conserved end residues are part of each CDR3. D genes are given only for firm matches. Clone size is shown for a subset of rows, as once, few, many or a class of expanded clone.

abundance: .
d_gene: .
j_gene: TRBJ2-5
v_gene: TRBV11-2
len: 14
CDR3aa: CASSLMGGLETQYF
CDR3nt: TGTGCCAGCAGCTTAATGGGGGGTCTGGAGACCCAGTACTTC

abundance: .
d_gene: TRBD1
j_gene: TRBJ2-7
v_gene: TRBV11-3
len: 17
CDR3aa: CASSPGGLPGQTYEQYF
CDR3nt: TGTGCCAGCAGCCCTGGAGGCCTCCCGGGACAGACCTACGAGCAGTACTTC

abundance: .
d_gene: .
j_gene: TRBJ1-3
v_gene: TRBV6-5
len: 15
CDR3aa: CASSSTGYSGNTIYF
CDR3nt: TGTGCCAGCAGTTCTACAGGGTACTCTGGAAACACCATATATTTT

abundance: .
d_gene: .
j_gene: TRBJ1-1
v_gene: TRBV7-2
len: 14
CDR3aa: CASSLALSGDEAFF
CDR3nt: TGTGCCAGCAGCTTAGCGCTGTCGGGGGATGAAGCTTTCTTT

abundance: .
d_gene: .
j_gene: TRBJ2-5
v_gene: TRBV5-3
len: 13
CDR3aa: CASSLAGWQTQYF
CDR3nt: TGTGCCAGCAGCTTGGCTGGCTGGCAGACCCAGTACTTC

abundance: once
d_gene: TRBD1
j_gene: TRBJ2-1
v_gene: TRBV9
len: 14
CDR3aa: CATGGGTGRDEQFF
CDR3nt: TGTGCCACCGGAGGAGGGACAGGGAGAGATGAGCAGTTCTTC

abundance: .
d_gene: TRBD2
j_gene: TRBJ2-1
v_gene: TRBV2
len: 15
CDR3aa: CASRVTSGRLNEQFF
CDR3nt: TGTGCCAGCAGGGTGACTAGCGGGAGACTCAATGAGCAGTTCTTC

abundance: .
d_gene: TRBD2
j_gene: TRBJ2-3
v_gene: TRBV9
len: 17
CDR3aa: CASSVSPTGGATDTQYF
CDR3nt: TGTGCCAGCAGCGTTTCTCCAACCGGGGGGGCGACAGATACGCAGTATTTT

abundance: once
d_gene: .
j_gene: TRBJ2-5
v_gene: TRBV6-5
len: 14
CDR3aa: CASRPRVGAETQYF
CDR3nt: TGTGCCAGCAGGCCTCGAGTGGGGGCCGAGACCCAGTACTTC

abundance: once
d_gene: .
j_gene: TRBJ1-1
v_gene: TRBV12-5
len: 17
CDR3aa: CASGLVRAGVKNTEAFF
CDR3nt: TGTGCTAGTGGTTTGGTACGCGCAGGGGTAAAGAACACTGAAGCTTTCTTT

abundance: .
d_gene: TRBD1
j_gene: TRBJ2-5
v_gene: TRBV5-1
len: 13
CDR3aa: CASSVGQGETQYF
CDR3nt: TGCGCCAGCAGCGTCGGACAGGGAGAAACCCAGTACTTC

abundance: .
d_gene: TRBD1
j_gene: TRBJ2-7
v_gene: TRBV2
len: 15
CDR3aa: CASSDKGQGLNEQYF
CDR3nt: TGTGCCAGCAGTGACAAAGGACAGGGTCTCAACGAGCAGTACTTC

abundance: .
d_gene: .
j_gene: TRBJ2-3
v_gene: TRBV12-5
len: 13
CDR3aa: CASGLRGTDTQYF
CDR3nt: TGTGCTAGTGGTTTGCGAGGCACAGATACGCAGTATTTT

abundance: .
d_gene: .
j_gene: TRBJ1-2
v_gene: TRBV7-2
len: 15
CDR3aa: CASSLIGAGAGGYTF
CDR3nt: TGTGCCAGCAGCTTAATCGGAGCGGGGGCGGGGGGCTACACCTTC

abundance: .
d_gene: .
j_gene: TRBJ2-6
v_gene: TRBV15
len: 16
CDR3aa: CATSRAQDAGANVLTF
CDR3nt: TGTGCCACCAGCAGAGCCCAGGATGCTGGGGCCAACGTCCTGACTTTC

abundance: .
d_gene: TRBD1
j_gene: TRBJ1-1
v_gene: TRBV6-5
len: 14
CDR3aa: CASTSPRGTAEAFF
CDR3nt: TGTGCCAGCACATCTCCCAGGGGGACCGCTGAAGCTTTCTTT

abundance: once
d_gene: TRBD2
j_gene: TRBJ2-1
v_gene: TRBV30
len: 15
CDR3aa: CAWYHPGLAKDEQFF
CDR3nt: TGTGCCTGGTATCATCCGGGACTAGCTAAGGATGAGCAGTTCTTC

abundance: .
d_gene: TRBD1
j_gene: TRBJ1-3
v_gene: TRBV6-1
len: 14
CDR3aa: CASIATGVGNTIYF
CDR3nt: TGTGCCAGCATCGCGACAGGGGTGGGAAACACCATATATTTT

abundance: .
d_gene: TRBD1
j_gene: TRBJ2-5
v_gene: TRBV18
len: 14
CDR3aa: CASSASTGVETQYF
CDR3nt: TGTGCCAGCTCAGCATCTACAGGGGTGGAGACCCAGTACTTC

abundance: .
d_gene: .
j_gene: TRBJ2-5
v_gene: TRBV6-1
len: 13
CDR3aa: CASSGGSQETQYF
CDR3nt: TGTGCCAGCAGTGGCGGGTCGCAAGAGACCCAGTACTTC

abundance: .
d_gene: .
j_gene: TRBJ1-2
v_gene: TRBV16
len: 13
CDR3aa: CASSQFPGVGYTF
CDR3nt: TGTGCCAGCAGCCAATTCCCAGGGGTTGGCTACACCTTC

abundance: once
d_gene: .
j_gene: TRBJ2-2
v_gene: TRBV9
len: 15
CDR3aa: CASSVSQIYTGELFF
CDR3nt: TGTGCCAGCAGCGTATCCCAAATTTACACCGGGGAGCTGTTTTTT

abundance: .
d_gene: TRBD1
j_gene: TRBJ1-1
v_gene: TRBV6-1
len: 15
CDR3aa: CASSEPGQGSTEAFF
CDR3nt: TGTGCCAGCAGTGAACCGGGACAGGGGAGTACTGAAGCTTTCTTT